These 12 T cell receptor beta chains were all obtained from the same sample, sequenced in a study of patients and donors after allogeneic stem cell transplantation. TCRdb redid the calling of the RT-PCR reads with MiXCR, one entry per CDR3 protein. The profile shows hundreds of thousands of distinct CDR3 sequences, 35% to 45% of them singletons. Material for sequencing was blood, either unsorted or a sorted T cell fraction (not recorded which). The receptors stem from a human donor who was either an allogeneic HSCT recipient or a stem cell or donor lymphocyte infusion donor (not recorded which). It is not recorded whose cells these are; they may come from a transplant donor.

There are a few counts of this clonotype. V is TRBV12-3 or TRBV12-4 and J is TRBJ1-2; D perhaps matches TRBD1 (6 bases). V lost 3 bases and J 4 bases, leaving 18 bases between the germline ends. The CDR3 is made up of 16 amino acids. The CDR3 spells CASSLDSQGRVYGYTF. CDR3 sequence (DNA): TGTGCCAGCAGTTTGGATTCACAGGGCCGGGTCTATGGCTACACCTTC.

This clonotype was picked up a small number of times. V gene TRBV20-1 combines with J gene TRBJ1-1; 8 bases line up with TRBD1. From germline, CDR1 is DFQATT and CDR2 SNEGSKA (reference sequence). V gave up 5 bases and J gave up 5 bases; unmatched junction bases: 7. This CDR3 has 13 residues. The CDR3 spells CSAGGQARTEAFF. CDR3 in DNA: TGCAGTGCTGGGGGACAGGCGAGAACTGAAGCTTTCTTT.

The J gene is TRBJ1-2, the V gene TRBV6-6, with TRBD1 matching over 7 bases. CDR1 is MNHNY and CDR2 is SVGAGI in the germline V gene (reference sequence). This CDR3 has 15 residues. The junction had 8 bases not matched to a gene; V was cut back by 5 bases and J by 2 bases. CDR3 sequence: CASSNRDSRNYGYTF. Written as DNA, the CDR3 is TGTGCCAGCAGTAACCGGGACAGCAGAAACTATGGCTACACCTTC.

The chain joins TRBV12-3 or TRBV12-4 to TRBJ1-2, with no clear D. The V end lost 5 bases, the J end lost 0 bases, and 4 bases lay between the germline ends. The CDR3 has 12 residues. The CDR3 is CASSPANYGYTF. DNA for the CDR3: TGTGCCAGCAGTCCCGCTAACTATGGCTACACCTTC.

The chain links TRBV7-9 to TRBJ2-3; D gene ambiguous. Per germline, CDR1 SEHNR and CDR2 FQNEAQ (reference sequence). V lost 4 bases to trimming and J lost 5 bases, with 13 bases between them. The CDR3 length is 14 residues. CDR3 amino acids: CASSSPKAGDTQYF. The DNA of the CDR3 is TGTGCCAGCAGCTCCCCCAAAGCCGGAGATACGCAGTATTTT.

This clonotype was picked up a small number of times. V gene TRBV10-3 combines with J gene TRBJ2-1, with TRBD2 matching over 12 bases. Losses at the gene ends were 3 bases for V and 4 bases for J; bases not matched to a gene: 10. CDR1 ENHRY and CDR2 SYGVKD come from the germline V gene. The CDR3 covers 18 residues. CDR3 DNA: TGTGCCATCAGTGAACCGGGACTAGCGGGCGATTATTACAATGAGCAGTTCTTC. It is translated as CAISEPGLAGDYYNEQFF.

The chain joins TRBV5-1 to TRBJ1-6, with 8 bases matching TRBD1. Trimming cost V 3 bases and J 10 bases; bases outside gene matches: 9. Germline CDR1 is SGHRS and CDR2 is YFSETQ. The CDR3 runs 15 residues. The CDR3 loop reads CASSYDQGAGSPLHF. The CDR3 DNA reads TGCGCCAGCAGCTATGACCAGGGGGCGGGCTCACCCCTCCACTTT. The whole variable domain, remainder taken from reference TRBV5-1 and TRBJ1-6, is KAGVTQTPRYLIKTRGQQVTLSCSPISGHRSVSWYQQTPGQGLQFLFEYFSETQRNKGNFPGRFSGRQFSNSRSEMNVSTLELGDSALYLCASSYDQGAGSPLHFGNGTRLTVT.

The chain combines TRBV20-1 with TRBJ1-1; 9 bases line up with TRBD1. CDR3 length: 14 amino acids. V shed 1 base and J 4 bases; nucleotides not matched to a gene: 4. Germline-derived CDR1 and CDR2 are DFQATT and SNEGSKA (reference sequence). CDR3 in DNA: TGCAGTGCTAGAGTCCGGGACAGGGTCACTGAAGCTTTCTTT. Its translation: CSARVRDRVTEAFF.

The genes are TRBV7-2 and TRBJ1-3, with D perhaps matching TRBD1 (5 bases). From germline, CDR1 is SGHTA and CDR2 FQGNSA. V lost 5 bases to trimming and J lost 2 bases, with 10 bases between them. The CDR3 has 14 residues. Here the CDR3 DNA reads TGTGCCAGCAGCGTGGGGGGAACTGGAAACACCATATATTTT. Residues: CASSVGGTGNTIYF.

This chain uses TRBV20-1 with TRBJ1-5, with unresolved D. The V end was cut by 6 bases, the J end by 3 bases, with 9 bases between. The V gene's germline CDR1 is DFQATT and CDR2 SNEGSKA (reference sequence). This CDR3 has 12 amino acids. In nucleotides, the CDR3 is TGCAGTGCCCTGGTTCCCAATCAGCCCCAGCATTTT. Its translation is CSALVPNQPQHF.

The chain uses TRBV15 and TRBJ1-5, with unresolved D. The CDR3 is 14 amino acids. Germline V gene data show CDR1 as LNHNV and CDR2 as YYDKDF (reference sequence). V shed 5 bases and J shed 0 bases, with 8 bases lying between them. The CDR3 bases are TGTGCCACCAGCCCTAGGGATAGCAATCAGCCCCAGCATTTT. Protein: CATSPRDSNQPQHF.

The chain carries TRBV3-1 and TRBJ1-4; weak D call: TRBD1 (5 bases). The CDR3 is 16 residues long. Germline V gene lookup returns CDR1 LGHDT and CDR2 YNNKEL (reference sequence). Trimming removed 0 bases from V and 8 bases from J, with 16 bases in between. The CDR3 is CASSQEGGQRREKLFF. CDR3 DNA: TGTGCCAGCAGCCAAGAGGGAGGACAAAGGAGAGAAAAACTGTTTTTT.